This T cell receptor beta chain stems from a study of somatic mutations in cytotoxic T cells in rheumatoid arthritis (TCRdb year 2017). For the study in its entirety: Before any treatment started and right after they were diagnosed, patients gave peripheral blood samples (approximately 27 ml EDTA). A FACSAria II or Sony SH800 was used to flow-sort some V beta antibody-stained T-cell populations at nearly 100% purity, and TCRB sequencing was also done on sorted V beta1+ cells. In newly diagnosed rheumatoid arthritis without treatment, the study examined if expanded CD8+ T-cell clones harbor somatic mutations, relying on TCRB deep sequencing to characterize clonality. TCRB deep sequencing covered roughly 60 patients with rheumatoid arthritis along with 15 to 25 healthy controls. Patients and controls did not essentially differ in median age, which was nearly identical between the groups.

For this clone: Its binding antigen is unknown. It has no much larger one-base neighbor in the sample; base qualities were not kept.

The research as a whole found: In about an eighth of the roughly 65 patients the largest CD8+ clone exceeded 20% of CD8+ cells, and several identical CD8+ TCRB sequences were shared between blood and synovial fluid. Healthy controls showed no age-related increase in CD8+ clonality, whereas patients did (Spearman r=0.49). The slight TRBV07 underrepresentation in patients was not adjusted for multiple comparisons. Rheumatoid arthritis patients and age-matched healthy controls did not significantly differ in CD8+ T-cell clonality. The antigen targets of the expanded CD8+ clones were unknown, and absence from virus-specific databases did not rule out viral specificity.

CD4+ and CD8+ cells were isolated by positive magnetic bead selection on an AutoMACS, and purity was checked by flow cytometry. A TCR V beta antibody panel was used in flow cytometry to screen first for clonal expansions, which were then characterized by TCRB deep sequencing of sorted CD8+ fractions. Ficoll-Paque PLUS density gradient separation was used to isolate peripheral blood mononuclear cells. DNA from CD4-enriched, CD8-enriched or PBMC samples was extracted using Nucleospin Tissue or Tissue XS kits and then quantified on a Qubit 2.0 fluorometer. From the cysteine up to the phenylalanine, the CDR3 has a length of 15 residues. Here the CDR3 DNA is all that survives: 45 bases in frame from base 1. The germline V and J ends show losses of 2 bases and 5 bases respectively, and no gene match explains 5 bases of the junction. The germline V gene yields SGHDT for CDR1 and YYEEEE for CDR2. Sequencing of TCRB CDR3 was done on genomic DNA with the immunoSEQ assay. In the original analysis: When patient CD8+ clones exceeding 1% were checked against published virus-specific TCRB sequences, only a few matched. Nothing other than productive TCRB rearrangements was included in the analyses. Clonality was calculated as a Shannon entropy-based productive clonality index, and a clone was defined by a unique TCRB CDR3 sequence. The template counts of each clone relative to the total templates per sample were used to calculate repertoire overlap between two samples. Flow cytometry-measured V-gene usage correlated with V-gene usage from TCRB sequencing, with a Spearman r of approximately 0.66. Drawn from immuneACCESS, this table holds only the in-frame rearrangements with V and J called that TCRdb kept. Clones are partly lost; checked studies trace under half to an unresolved V gene and leave the rest unexplained. V, J and clone size derive from that table, while D and trimming were established from the DNA sequence. The sample table shows around 16,000 clones, and over 60% are seen once. Around 14% of the sample is in the top ten clones.

The origin of this receptor is an adult with rheumatoid arthritis. Material: CD8+ T cells sorted from blood. Recombination connected TRBV5-6 to TRBJ2-2, and 8 junction bases match TRBD2. The CDR3 protein sequence reads: CASSFFSGGTGELFF. The DNA sequence is given as TGTGCCAGCAGCTTCTTCAGCGGGGGAACCGGGGAGCTGTTTTTT.